This TCR beta chain was identified in a study of response to subunit inactivated influenza vaccine. As regards this clonotype: Its antigen remains unidentified.

Germline CDR1 is SGHRS and CDR2 is YFSETQ. The CDR3 contains 16 residues. V shed 2 bases and J 0 bases; nucleotides not matched to a gene: 4. MiXCR, run by TCRdb on the RT-PCR reads, gives a single entry per CDR3 protein. The data show about 780,000 distinct CDR3 sequences, under 20% seen once. Study-level points and caveats: T cells newly recruited by each seasonal influenza vaccination are few, the authors suggested.

The chain links TRBV5-1 to TRBJ2-3; TRBD1 agrees at 9 bases. The receptor was derived from a man aged 45-65 years who received an inactivated influenza vaccine. The source was PBMCs from blood, collected roughly 5 days after vaccination. The CDR3 region is CASSFGTGRSTDTQYF. CDR3 in DNA: TGCGCCAGCAGCTTTGGGACAGGGCGGAGCACAGATACGCAGTATTTT. Full variable domain (outside the CDR3, taken from reference TRBV5-1 and TRBJ2-3): KAGVTQTPRYLIKTRGQQVTLSCSPISGHRSVSWYQQTPGQGLQFLFEYFSETQRNKGNFPGRFSGRQFSNSRSEMNVSTLELGDSALYLCASSFGTGRSTDTQYFGPGTRLTVL.